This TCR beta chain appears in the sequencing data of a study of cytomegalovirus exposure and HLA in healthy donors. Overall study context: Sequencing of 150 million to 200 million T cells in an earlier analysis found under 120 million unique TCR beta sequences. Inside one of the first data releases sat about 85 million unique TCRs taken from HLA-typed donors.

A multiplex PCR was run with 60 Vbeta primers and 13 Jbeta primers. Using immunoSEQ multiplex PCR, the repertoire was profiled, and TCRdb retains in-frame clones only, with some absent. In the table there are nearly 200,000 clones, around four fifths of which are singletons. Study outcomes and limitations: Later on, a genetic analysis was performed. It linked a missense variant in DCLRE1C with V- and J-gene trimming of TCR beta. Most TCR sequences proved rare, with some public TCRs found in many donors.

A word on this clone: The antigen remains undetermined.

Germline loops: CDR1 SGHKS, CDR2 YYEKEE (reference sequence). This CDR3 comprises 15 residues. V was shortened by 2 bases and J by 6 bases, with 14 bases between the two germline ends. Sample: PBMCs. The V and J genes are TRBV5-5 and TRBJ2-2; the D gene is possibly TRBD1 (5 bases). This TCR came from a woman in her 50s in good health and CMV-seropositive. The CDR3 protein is CASSFWQGPSGELFF. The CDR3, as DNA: TGTGCCAGCAGCTTTTGGCAGGGCCCATCCGGGGAGCTGTTTTTT.